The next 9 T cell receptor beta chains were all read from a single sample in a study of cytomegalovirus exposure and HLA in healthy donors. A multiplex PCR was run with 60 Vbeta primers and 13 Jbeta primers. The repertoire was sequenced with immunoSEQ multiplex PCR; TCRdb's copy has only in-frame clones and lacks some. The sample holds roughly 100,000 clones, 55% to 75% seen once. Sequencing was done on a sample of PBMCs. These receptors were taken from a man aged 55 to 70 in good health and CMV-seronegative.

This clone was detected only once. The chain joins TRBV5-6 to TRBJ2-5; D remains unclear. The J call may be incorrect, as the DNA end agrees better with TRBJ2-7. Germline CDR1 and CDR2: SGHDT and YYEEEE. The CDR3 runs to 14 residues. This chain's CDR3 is CASSLLADSYEQYF. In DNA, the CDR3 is TGTGCCAGCAGCTTGTTGGCAGACTCCTACGAGCAGTACTTC.

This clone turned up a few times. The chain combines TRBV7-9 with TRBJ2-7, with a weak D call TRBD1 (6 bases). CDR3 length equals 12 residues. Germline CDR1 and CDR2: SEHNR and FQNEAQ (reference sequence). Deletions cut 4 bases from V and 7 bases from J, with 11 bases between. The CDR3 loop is CASSSGTREQYF. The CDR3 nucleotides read TGTGCCAGCAGCTCCGGGACAAGGGAGCAGTACTTC. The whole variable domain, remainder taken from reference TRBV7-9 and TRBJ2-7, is DTGVSQNPRHKITKRGQNVTFRCDPISEHNRLYWYRQTLGQGPEFLTYFQNEAQLEKSRLLSDRFSAERPKGSFSTLEIQRTEQGDSAMYLCASSSGTREQYFGPGTRLTVT.

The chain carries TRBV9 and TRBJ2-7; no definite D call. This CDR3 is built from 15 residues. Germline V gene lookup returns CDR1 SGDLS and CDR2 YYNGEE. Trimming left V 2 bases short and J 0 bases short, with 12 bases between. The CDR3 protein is CASSVASYPSYEQYF. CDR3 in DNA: TGTGCCAGCAGCGTGGCATCTTACCCCTCCTACGAGCAGTACTTC.

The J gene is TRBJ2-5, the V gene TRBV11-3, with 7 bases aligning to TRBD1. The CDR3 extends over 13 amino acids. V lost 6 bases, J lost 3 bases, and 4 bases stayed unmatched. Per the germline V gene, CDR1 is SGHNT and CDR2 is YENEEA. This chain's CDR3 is CASRRTGEETQYF. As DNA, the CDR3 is TGTGCCAGCAGGAGGACAGGCGAAGAGACCCAGTACTTC.

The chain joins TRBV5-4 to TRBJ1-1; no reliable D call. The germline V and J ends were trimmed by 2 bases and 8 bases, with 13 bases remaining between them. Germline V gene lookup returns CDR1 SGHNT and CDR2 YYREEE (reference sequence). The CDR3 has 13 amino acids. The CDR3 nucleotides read TGTGCCAGCAGCTTTGGACTGAAGAAAGAAGCTTTCTTT. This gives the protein CASSFGLKKEAFF. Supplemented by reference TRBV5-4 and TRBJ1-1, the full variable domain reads ETGVTQSPTHLIKTRGQQVTLRCSSQSGHNTVSWYQQALGQGPQFIFQYYREEENGRGNFPPRFSGLQFPNYSSELNVNALELDDSALYLCASSFGLKKEAFFGQGTRLTVV.

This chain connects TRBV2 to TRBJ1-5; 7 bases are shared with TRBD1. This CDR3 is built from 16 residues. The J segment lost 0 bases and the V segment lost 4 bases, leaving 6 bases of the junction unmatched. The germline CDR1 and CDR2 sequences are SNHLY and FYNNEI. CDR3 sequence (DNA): TGTGCCAGCAGTGGCCGACAGGGCTATAGCAATCAGCCCCAGCATTTT. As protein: CASSGRQGYSNQPQHF.

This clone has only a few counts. CDR3 loop: CASSSPDSLAYEQYF. The CDR3 DNA is TGCGCCAGCAGCTCTCCGGACAGCCTCGCCTACGAGCAGTACTTC. The rearrangement joins TRBV5-1 to TRBJ2-7, with a weak D call TRBD1 (6 bases). The ends were cut back, 3 bases at V and 2 bases at J, with 15 bases in the middle. The CDR3 is 15 amino acids. Germline V gives CDR1 SGHRS, CDR2 YFSETQ.

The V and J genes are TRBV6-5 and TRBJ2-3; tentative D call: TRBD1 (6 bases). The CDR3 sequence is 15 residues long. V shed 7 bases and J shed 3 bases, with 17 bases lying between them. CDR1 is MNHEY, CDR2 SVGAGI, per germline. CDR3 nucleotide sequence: TGTGCCAGCACCCGAAGAGGACAGACAACAGATACGCAGTATTTT. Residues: CASTRRGQTTDTQYF.

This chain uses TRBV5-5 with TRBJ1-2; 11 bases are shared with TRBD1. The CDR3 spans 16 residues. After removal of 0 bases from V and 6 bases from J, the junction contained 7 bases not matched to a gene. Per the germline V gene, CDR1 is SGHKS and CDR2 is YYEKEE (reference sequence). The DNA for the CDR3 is TGTGCCAGCAGCTTGGCCCCGGGACAGGGGGACGATGGCTACACCTTC. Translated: CASSLAPGQGDDGYTF. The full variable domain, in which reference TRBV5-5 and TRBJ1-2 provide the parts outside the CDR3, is DAGVTQSPTHLIKTRGQQVTLRCSPISGHKSVSWYQQVLGQGPQFIFQYYEKEERGRGNFPDRFSARQFPNYSSELNVNALLLGDSALYLCASSLAPGQGDDGYTFGSGTRLTVV.